The 18 T cell receptor beta chains below were found in one sample sequenced in a study of blood T cell repertoires in COVID-19 (dated by TCRdb to the early 2020s). The method behind the library was the immunoSEQ multiplex PCR assay. TCRdb stores this immuneACCESS table with in-frame sequences only. Part of the clones is absent; in the studies checked, under half of the shortfall reflects unresolved V genes, and no reason is known for the rest. This sample lists tens of thousands of clones; about four fifths were detected once. Of the sample, 4% to 6% falls within the top ten clones. The specimen sequenced was peripheral blood. The source of these receptors is a man older than 75 with COVID-19, enrolled during active disease.

The rearrangement links TRBV5-5 to TRBJ1-2; D may be TRBD1 (6 bases). This CDR3 is built from 15 residues. CDR1 is SGHKS and CDR2 is YYEKEE in the germline V gene (reference sequence). V shed 7 bases and J shed 4 bases, with 20 bases lying between them. The CDR3 DNA sequence: TGTGCCAGCGCAGCAGGACGGGGGGCGGCCTATGGCTACACCTTC. Protein product: CASAAGRGAAYGYTF.

The rearrangement joins TRBV7-6 to TRBJ2-3; 12 nucleotides match TRBD2. The CDR3 totals 16 residues. Trimming removed 5 bases from V and 3 bases from J; junction bases left unmatched: 6. Per the germline V gene, CDR1 is SGHVS and CDR2 is FNYEAQ. CDR3 region: CASSTTSGSLTDTQYF. The DNA of the CDR3 is TGTGCCAGCAGCACGACTAGCGGGAGTTTAACAGATACGCAGTATTTT.

This clone was found once. This chain uses TRBV12-3 or TRBV12-4 with TRBJ2-1, with D possibly TRBD1 on 5 matching bases. Deletions cut 0 bases from V and 8 bases from J, with 8 bases between. There are 13 residues in the CDR3. The CDR3 sequence is CASSLAQGYEQFF. For the CDR3, the DNA is TGTGCCAGCAGTTTAGCGCAGGGCTATGAGCAGTTCTTC.

The chain links TRBV21-1 to TRBJ2-3; the D call of TRBD2 is as the table states it, not checked on the DNA. TRBV21-1 constitutes a pseudogene. The CDR3 runs to 17 residues. The CDR3 reads CASSERLAGGGTDTQYF. The CDR3 nucleotides are TGTGCCAGCAGCGAAAGACTAGCGGGAGGCGGCACAGATACGCAGTATTTT.

The V and J genes are TRBV2 and TRBJ2-1; 8 bases fit TRBD1. The CDR3 is made up of 15 amino acids. Germline assignment: CDR1 SNHLY and CDR2 FYNNEI. V was pared by 6 bases and J by 0 bases, with 4 bases of the junction left unmatched. The CDR3 DNA reads TGTGCCAGCAGGGCCGGGACAGGCTCCTACAATGAGCAGTTCTTC. It yields the protein CASRAGTGSYNEQFF.

The chain links TRBV30 to TRBJ2-1, with D perhaps matching TRBD1 (5 bases). The CDR3 has 13 amino acids. Trimming removed 0 bases at V and 4 bases at J, with 7 bases between. The germline CDR1 and CDR2 sequences are GTSNPN and SVGIG (reference sequence). The CDR3 loop is CAWSVGQYNEQFF. DNA of the CDR3: TGTGCCTGGAGTGTGGGGCAATACAATGAGCAGTTCTTC. The full variable domain, rest sourced from reference TRBV30 and TRBJ2-1, is SQTIHQWPATLVQPVGSPLSLECTVEGTSNPNLYWYRQAAGRGLQLLFYSVGIGQISSEVPQNLSASRPQDRQFILSSKKLLLSDSGFYLCAWSVGQYNEQFFGPGTRLTVL.

This clone was detected a few times. The chain employs TRBV19 and TRBJ1-5, with 11 positions matching TRBD1. J lost 6 bases, V lost 7 bases, and 5 bases had no gene match. This CDR3 region has 14 residues. Germline-derived CDR1 and CDR2 are LNHDA and SQIVND (reference sequence). The CDR3 here is CASTGTGGFQPQHF. In DNA, the CDR3 is TGTGCCAGTACCGGGACAGGGGGGTTTCAGCCCCAGCATTTT.

The gene calls are TRBV5-1 and TRBJ1-6; D unclear. The germline gives CDR1 SGHRS, CDR2 YFSETQ. The CDR3 contains 13 residues. The ends were cut back, 5 bases at V and 8 bases at J, with 11 bases in the middle. In DNA form, the CDR3 reads TGCGCCAGCAGTACGCGGGATGATTCACCCCTCCACTTT. It encodes CASSTRDDSPLHF.

This chain uses TRBV7-8 with TRBJ2-2; 11 nucleotides match TRBD2. The CDR3 totals 16 residues. From germline, CDR1 is SGHVS and CDR2 FQNEAQ. V shed 7 bases and J 2 bases; nucleotides not matched to a gene: 6. In DNA form, the CDR3 reads TGTGCCAGCACCTTCCTAGCGGGGGGAAACACCGGGGAGCTGTTTTTT. It specifies CASTFLAGGNTGELFF.

V usage is TRBV5-4 and J usage is TRBJ1-3, with unresolved D. Germline CDR1 SGHNT, CDR2 YYREEE (reference sequence). Trimming pared 4 bases from V and 2 bases from J, leaving 10 bases between. The CDR3 is 14 amino acids. CDR3 amino acids: CASSLGGPGNTIYF. The CDR3 DNA reads as TGTGCCAGCAGCCTTGGTGGGCCTGGAAACACCATATATTTT.

This rearrangement joins TRBV9 to TRBJ2-1; TRBD1 might be the D (7 bases). Germline V gene data show CDR1 as SGDLS and CDR2 as YYNGEE. The CDR3 has 16 amino acids. Trimming took 4 bases from V and 8 from J, leaving 22 bases between them. In DNA form, the CDR3 reads TGTGCCAGCAGCTTCAGGGGGACCACGGGAGTCGATGAGCAGTTCTTC. Translation gives CASSFRGTTGVDEQFF. The full variable domain, completed using reference TRBV9 and TRBJ2-1, is DSGVTQTPKHLITATGQRVTLRCSPRSGDLSVYWYQQSLDQGLQFLIQYYNGEERAKGNILERFSAQQFPDLHSELNLSSLELGDSALYFCASSFRGTTGVDEQFFGPGTRLTVL.

The chain's CDR3 is CASSIKGRRWGGQETQYF. DNA of the CDR3: TGTGCCAGTAGTATTAAAGGGAGGAGGTGGGGTGGCCAAGAGACCCAGTACTTC. The rearrangement uses TRBV19 and TRBJ2-5, with D tentatively TRBD2 (6 bases). The CDR3 sequence is 18 residues long. Per the germline V gene, CDR1 is LNHDA and CDR2 is SQIVND (reference sequence). The V end lost 3 bases, the J end lost 1 base, and 21 bases lay between the germline ends. Looking up the rest from reference TRBV19 and TRBJ2-5 gives the full variable domain: DGGITQSPKYLFRKEGQNVTLSCEQNLNHDAMYWYRQDPGQGLRLIYYSQIVNDFQKGDIAEGYSVSREKKESFPLTVTSAQKNPTAFYLCASSIKGRRWGGQETQYFGPGTRLLVL.

The rearrangement links TRBV9 to TRBJ2-7; possibly TRBD2 for D (7 bases). Trimming took off 2 bases at V and 3 bases at J, with 15 bases between the two ends. Germline CDR1 is SGDLS and CDR2 is YYNGEE. The CDR3 is made up of 15 amino acids. As DNA, the CDR3 is TGTGCCAGCAGCGTGGGGACGGGGGGCGACTACGAGCAGTACTTC. Translation gives CASSVGTGGDYEQYF.

This clone occurred a few times. The chain employs TRBV5-1 and TRBJ2-1, with TRBD2 matching over 9 bases. This CDR3 contains 15 residues. The germline gives CDR1 SGHRS, CDR2 YFSETQ. V lost 2 bases, J lost 6 bases, and 6 bases stayed unmatched. Here the CDR3 DNA reads TGCGCCAGCAGCTTTTTAGGGACTAGCACCAATGAGCAGTTCTTC. Its protein product is CASSFLGTSTNEQFF.

V and J are TRBV19 and TRBJ1-1; 7 positions agree with TRBD1. Germline loops: CDR1 LNHDA, CDR2 SQIVND (reference sequence). The J segment lost 2 bases and the V segment lost 4 bases, leaving 10 bases of the junction unmatched. This CDR3 spans 16 amino acids. The CDR3 protein is CASSTRGQSRNTEAFF. CDR3 bases: TGTGCCAGTAGTACCAGGGGACAGAGCCGTAACACTGAAGCTTTCTTT.

This clone was seen ten or more times. The chain couples TRBV7-2 to TRBJ1-5; TRBD1 aligns across 7 bases. Losses at the gene ends were 5 bases for V and 4 bases for J; bases not matched to a gene: 5. Germline V gene lookup returns CDR1 SGHTA and CDR2 FQGNSA. This CDR3 contains 14 residues. CDR3: CASSQRTGNQPQHF. The CDR3 region has the DNA TGTGCCAGCAGCCAAAGGACAGGTAATCAGCCCCAGCATTTT.

This clone was seen once. The chain joins TRBV5-1 to TRBJ2-2; D perhaps matches TRBD2 (5 bases). From germline, CDR1 is SGHRS and CDR2 YFSETQ. The CDR3 is made up of 12 amino acids. V lost 5 bases, J lost 3 bases, and 5 bases lay in between. CDR3 DNA: TGCGCCAGCAGGAGGGACACCGGGGAGCTGTTTTTT. It specifies CASRRDTGELFF.

CDR3 in DNA: TGTGCCAGCAGTTTTCCCGAGAGCACCGTGACAGGGGTTAAAGCTTTCTTT. Amino acids: CASSFPESTVTGVKAFF. The V gene is TRBV28, the J gene TRBJ1-1; 8 nucleotides agree with TRBD1. Germline-derived CDR1 and CDR2 are MDHEN and SYDVKM. The CDR3 spans 17 residues. J gave up 9 bases and V 3 bases, and 18 bases lay outside the gene matches.